These T cell receptor beta chains were read from a single sample in a study of patients and donors after allogeneic stem cell transplantation. In TCRdb, the RT-PCR reads were re-called with MiXCR into one record per CDR3 protein. The table records over 400,000 distinct CDR3 sequences, approximately 16% of them present only once. The sample was blood, either unsorted or a sorted T cell fraction (not recorded which). The receptors derive from a human donor who was either an allogeneic HSCT recipient or a stem cell or donor lymphocyte infusion donor (not recorded which). It is not recorded whose cells these are; they may come from a transplant donor. Both conserved end residues are part of each CDR3. A D gene is named only where the DNA matches it firmly. The listing skips clone size in some rows; elsewhere it reads once, few, many or a size class.

DNA | CDR3 | D | size | J | V
TGTGCCAGCAGCTTACAACCGGGACAAGACTACGAGCAGTACTTC | CASSLQPGQDYEQYF | NA | few | TRBJ2-7 | TRBV9
TGTGCCAGCAGCAGACAGGCATTGAACACTGAAGCTTTCTTT | CASSRQALNTEAFF | NA | few | TRBJ1-1 | TRBV6-1
TGTGCCTGGAGTGTAGCTAGCGGACGCTCCTACGAGCAGTACTTC | CAWSVASGRSYEQYF | TRBD2 | NA | TRBJ2-7 | TRBV30
TGTGCCAGCAGTTTATTACAGGGGGAGATTTACGAGCAGTACTTC | CASSLLQGEIYEQYF | TRBD1 | few | TRBJ2-7 | TRBV27
TGTGCCAGCAGCTCTAGCGGGGGGTCCCACGAGCAGTACTTC | CASSSSGGSHEQYF | TRBD2 | NA | TRBJ2-7 | TRBV7-2
TGTGCCAGCAGTGGGCCGGGACAGGAGGAGGGTGGCTACACCTTC | CASSGPGQEEGGYTF | TRBD1 | few | TRBJ1-2 | TRBV2
TGTGCCAGCAGCTTGGCCGGGACAGTTAGCAATCAGCCCCAGCATTTT | CASSLAGTVSNQPQHF | TRBD1 | NA | TRBJ1-5 | TRBV5-8
TGTGCCAGCAGCTTAGTTCTAGGGGCTAGCGGTTATGGGGAGCAGTTCTTC | CASSLVLGASGYGEQFF | TRBD2 | NA | TRBJ2-1 | TRBV11-1
TGTGCCAGTAGTCGAATCAAGACAGGGGACTATGGCTACACCTTC | CASSRIKTGDYGYTF | TRBD1 | few | TRBJ1-2 | TRBV19
TGCGCCAGCAGCTCCGGACAGGGATCTGGGGCCAACGTCCTGACTTTC | CASSSGQGSGANVLTF | TRBD1 | few | TRBJ2-6 | TRBV5-1
TGTGCCAGCAGCTTCAGGGGGAGCTATGGCTACACCTTC | CASSFRGSYGYTF | TRBD1 | few | TRBJ1-2 | TRBV7-2
TGTGCCAGCAGCTTAGATACAGGGGACTACAATGAGCAGTTCTTC | CASSLDTGDYNEQFF | TRBD1 | few | TRBJ2-1 | TRBV11-2
TGTGCCAGCAGCCAACAGGGCGGATTAGCCAAAAACATTCAGTACTTC | CASSQQGGLAKNIQYF | NA | NA | TRBJ2-4 | TRBV12-3/TRBV12-4
TGTGCCACCAGAAATAGCGGGAGGGTCGATACGCAGTATTTT | CATRNSGRVDTQYF | TRBD2 | few | TRBJ2-3 | TRBV6-1
TGTGCCAGCAGCACAACCTTGGACAGGGGAGACACCGGGGAGCTGTTTTTT | CASSTTLDRGDTGELFF | TRBD1 | many | TRBJ2-2 | TRBV9
TGTGCCAGCAGCCCCCGCTTAGGGGTGGACTACGAGCAGTACTTC | CASSPRLGVDYEQYF | NA | many | TRBJ2-7 | TRBV3-1
TGCAGTGGGGTCCTAGCGGGTGGACTTTACACAGATACGCAGTATTTT | CSGVLAGGLYTDTQYF | TRBD2 | few | TRBJ2-3 | TRBV20-1
TGTGCCATCAGTGAGGGAGGGCCGGTCCACGAGCAGTACTTC | CAISEGGPVHEQYF | NA | few | TRBJ2-7 | TRBV10-3
TGTGCCAGCAGCGCACACGTATACAGGGGGCAACGCACCGGGGAGCTGTTTTTT | CASSAHVYRGQRTGELFF | TRBD1 | NA | TRBJ2-2 | TRBV6-4
TGTGCCAGCAGTGACTGGGGCCAGCCCCAGCATTTT | CASSDWGQPQHF | NA | few | TRBJ1-5 | TRBV2
TGTGCCAGCAGGCAAACGGGAGGGACCTACGAGCAGTACTTC | CASRQTGGTYEQYF | TRBD2 | NA | TRBJ2-7 | TRBV7-2
TGTGCCAGCAGTTATCTTGACGGAAACCTTGGTGAGCAGTTCTTC | CASSYLDGNLGEQFF | NA | NA | TRBJ2-1 | TRBV6-2/TRBV6-3
TGTGCCAGCAGTGATCGTGCTAGCGGGGGCCGGAACACCGGGGAGCTGTTTTTT | CASSDRASGGRNTGELFF | TRBD2 | NA | TRBJ2-2 | TRBV2
TGCGCCAGCAGCCGGCCGTCAGGAGAGACCCAGTACTTC | CASSRPSGETQYF | NA | many | TRBJ2-5 | TRBV4-1
TGTGCCACCTTGATCCGGAATGAGCAGTTCTTC | CATLIRNEQFF | NA | few | TRBJ2-1 | TRBV24-1
TGTGCCGGGCGGGGGCAAGAGACCCAGTACTTC | CAGRGQETQYF | TRBD2 | once | TRBJ2-5 | TRBV2
TGTGCCAGCAGTGATCCCACCTTTACAGGGGGCTCTACCTTC | CASSDPTFTGGSTF | TRBD1 | few | TRBJ2-7 | TRBV2
TGTGCCAGTAGTATGCTACAGGGGGAGGACACTGAAGCTTTCTTT | CASSMLQGEDTEAFF | TRBD1 | NA | TRBJ1-1 | TRBV19
TGTGCCAGCAGTTTATATGGGACAGACTACTATGGCTACACCTTC | CASSLYGTDYYGYTF | TRBD1 | few | TRBJ1-2 | TRBV27
TGTGCCAGCAGTAGCCGAGATGACGGATGGGGCAATGGCTACACCTTC | CASSSRDDGWGNGYTF | NA | NA | TRBJ1-2 | TRBV12-3/TRBV12-4
TGTGCCACCTCACTCTCGGGGGGGCACTATCAGCCCCAGCATTTT | CATSLSGGHYQPQHF | NA | few | TRBJ1-5 | TRBV6-1
TGTGCCAGCGTTGACAGGGGGTTTACTGAAGCTTTCTTT | CASVDRGFTEAFF | TRBD1 | NA | TRBJ1-1 | TRBV28
TGCGCCAGCAGCCTCGTACTGGCAGATACGCAGTATTTT | CASSLVLADTQYF | NA | many | TRBJ2-3 | TRBV4-1
TGTGCCAGCAGTAAGGGGAAGTTTAGCAATCAGCCCCAGCATTTT | CASSKGKFSNQPQHF | NA | many | TRBJ1-5 | TRBV12-3/TRBV12-4
TGTGCCAGCAGCTTGGCAGCGGGACCAGAGTTTGAGCAGTTCTTC | CASSLAAGPEFEQFF | TRBD2 | few | TRBJ2-1 | TRBV7-7
TGTGCCAGCAGTTACTCGAGCGAGCTGTTTTTT | CASSYSSELFF | NA | NA | TRBJ2-2 | TRBV6-2/TRBV6-3
TGTGCCAGCAGCTTTCACCTGGGACAGGGAGCCTACGAGCAGTACTTC | CASSFHLGQGAYEQYF | TRBD1 | few | TRBJ2-7 | TRBV5-6
TGTGCCAGCAGCCAAGAGAGTAGCGGGGGGTTAGAGACCCAGTACTTC | CASSQESSGGLETQYF | TRBD2 | NA | TRBJ2-5 | TRBV4-2
TGTGCCAGCAGCCCGGGGGGGCTACCCGAAAAACTGTTTTTT | CASSPGGLPEKLFF | NA | few | TRBJ1-4 | TRBV12-3/TRBV12-4
TGTGCCACCAGTGATTCGAAACAGGGGGTTTATACTGAAGCTTTCTTT | CATSDSKQGVYTEAFF | TRBD1 | NA | TRBJ1-1 | TRBV24-1
TGTGCCAGCAGCCACTTACCCGGGTTCCCTAGACTGATCTATGGCTACACCTTC | CASSHLPGFPRLIYGYTF | NA | NA | TRBJ1-2 | TRBV6-1
TGTGCCATCAGTGACTTGGGGGGGTTTCAGCCCCAGCATTTT | CAISDLGGFQPQHF | NA | few | TRBJ1-5 | TRBV10-3
TGTGCCAGCAGCTTTATAGGGGGCACCTACAATGAGCAGTTCTTC | CASSFIGGTYNEQFF | TRBD1 | NA | TRBJ2-1 | TRBV7-9
TGCGCCAGCAGCCCCCGGGACGGCTACTACGAGCAGTACTTC | CASSPRDGYYEQYF | NA | NA | TRBJ2-7 | TRBV5-1
TGTGCCAGCAGCCGGGACAGGGATAAGCAGTACTTC | CASSRDRDKQYF | TRBD1 | few | TRBJ2-7 | TRBV6-5
TGCAGCACACGTGGGCGGGAGAGGCGAGAGACCCAGTACTTC | CSTRGRERRETQYF | TRBD2 | few | TRBJ2-5 | TRBV20-1
TGTGCCAGCAGCCCCCAGGACCAAAGGCCAGATACGCAGTATTTT | CASSPQDQRPDTQYF | NA | few | TRBJ2-3 | TRBV7-9
TGTGCCAGCAGTTCCCCACTTAGGAGGGTTCAAGAGACCCAGTACTTC | CASSSPLRRVQETQYF | NA | NA | TRBJ2-5 | TRBV12-3/TRBV12-4
TGTGCCAGCAGCTCCTCCGGGGGAGCCCCAATGAACACTGAAGCTTTCTTT | CASSSSGGAPMNTEAFF | NA | few | TRBJ1-1 | TRBV9